The 26 T cell receptor beta chains below all came from one sample that was sequenced in a study of Ad26.COV2.S vaccination and SARS-CoV-2 variants. TCRdb's table, derived via immunoSEQ multiplex PCR, lists solely in-frame clones and lacks some. The sample includes some 400,000 clones, about 91% seen only once; the top ten take 1.5% to 2%. Treatment reported: some 20 received Ad26.COV2.S at low or high dose, single or two shots; about 5 received placebo; per-sample allocation not given. Collection of the samples took place on day 63 after the first injection of vaccine or placebo. Source: peripheral blood, taken in a trial of Ad26.COV2.S vaccine versus placebo. The receptors shown here come from a person aged 18-65 years who received the Ad26.COV2.S COVID-19 vaccine or a placebo.

This clone was found once. The genes are TRBV5-1 and TRBJ1-3, with D possibly TRBD1 on 5 matching bases. Germline-derived CDR1 and CDR2 are SGHRS and YFSETQ. CDR3 length: 14 amino acids. V was pared by 0 bases and J by 4 bases, with 8 bases between. The CDR3 is CASSLAGYGNTIYF. CDR3 sequence (DNA): TGCGCCAGCAGCTTGGCAGGGTACGGAAACACCATATATTTT.

The V call is TRBV20-1, the J call TRBJ1-1; no clear D. The CDR3 extends over 11 amino acids. Germline assignment: CDR1 DFQATT and CDR2 SNEGSKA (reference sequence). V gave up 3 bases and J gave up 8 bases, with 10 bases separating them. The CDR3, as DNA: TGCAGTGCTAGCCAAAAAGGGGAAGCTTTCTTT. This encodes CSASQKGEAFF.

The CDR3 reads CASSSRDTGIGDTQYF. CDR3 coding DNA: TGTGCCAGCAGCAGCCGGGACACGGGGATTGGGGATACGCAGTATTTT. The chain employs TRBV21-1 and TRBJ2-3; TRBD1, as called in the table, went unchecked against the DNA. TRBV21-1 is a pseudogene. The CDR3 extends over 16 amino acids.

The chain uses TRBV12-5 and TRBJ2-3, with 9 bases matching TRBD2. V shed 7 bases, J shed 2 bases, and the junction held 10 bases outside the gene matches. CDR1 LGHNT and CDR2 FRNRAP come from the germline V gene. This CDR3 is built from 16 residues. The CDR3 DNA reads as TGTGCTAGTGTTCCGGGACTAGCCGCGTACACAGATACGCAGTATTTT. It translates to CASVPGLAAYTDTQYF.

A word on this clone: This could be a read error, since a much larger clone is one nucleotide away. The gene calls are TRBV6-5 and TRBJ1-4, with D possibly being TRBD1 (5 bases). Trimming removed 6 bases at V and 0 bases at J, with 8 bases between. The V gene's germline CDR1 is MNHEY and CDR2 SVGAGI. The CDR3 extends over 14 amino acids. The CDR3 nucleotides are TGTGCCAGCAGCCTGACAGCAACTAATGAAAAACTGTTTTTT. This gives the protein CASSLTATNEKLFF.

The gene calls are TRBV13 and TRBJ1-5; D call uncertain. The CDR3 length is 12 residues. V dropped 0 bases and J dropped 3 bases, with 0 bases sitting between them. CDR1 PRHDT and CDR2 FYEKMQ come from the germline V gene (reference sequence). The CDR3 coding sequence is TGTGCCAGCAGCTTAGGCAATCAGCCCCAGCATTTT. Its translation is CASSLGNQPQHF.

This clone was observed once. The genes are TRBV28 and TRBJ1-5; 7 bases map to TRBD1. Germline V lookup: CDR1 MDHEN, CDR2 SYDVKM. The CDR3 runs to 16 residues. Trimming at V came to 2 bases and at J to 0 bases, leaving 4 bases not matched to a gene. For the CDR3, the DNA is TGTGCCAGCAGTTTAGGCAGGGGGAATAGCAATCAGCCCCAGCATTTT. It is translated as CASSLGRGNSNQPQHF. The complete variable domain, with remaining parts taken from reference TRBV28 and TRBJ1-5, reads DVKVTQSSRYLVKRTGEKVFLECVQDMDHENMFWYRQDPGLGLRLIYFSYDVKMKEKGDIPEGYSVSREKKERFSLILESASTNQTSMYLCASSLGRGNSNQPQHFGDGTRLSIL.

CDR3 protein: CASTRGQSSYEQYF. In DNA, the CDR3 is TGTGCCAGCACCAGGGGACAGAGCTCCTACGAGCAGTACTTC. The J gene is TRBJ2-7, the V gene TRBV11-3; 7 nucleotides agree with TRBD1. The CDR3 totals 14 residues. Germline V gene data show CDR1 as SGHNT and CDR2 as YENEEA. Trimming removed 7 bases from V and 0 bases from J; junction bases left unmatched: 6.

The rearrangement links TRBV19 to TRBJ1-1; 9 bases are a match to TRBD1. CDR3 size: 14 residues. The V segment lost 5 bases and the J segment 5 bases; nucleotides outside the gene matches: 6. Germline-derived CDR1 and CDR2 are LNHDA and SQIVND (reference sequence). The CDR3 region is CASSVTGGGTEAFF. In nucleotides, the CDR3 is TGTGCCAGTAGTGTCACAGGGGGCGGGACTGAAGCTTTCTTT.

The chain has TRBV28 and TRBJ1-2; weak D call: TRBD1 (5 bases). Trimming left V 5 bases short and J 7 bases short, with 17 bases between. The V gene's germline CDR1 is MDHEN and CDR2 SYDVKM. The CDR3 runs 14 residues. The CDR3 sequence: CASSLPRGVGGYTF. Here the CDR3 DNA reads TGTGCCAGCAGTCTACCAAGGGGAGTCGGTGGCTACACCTTC.

The rearrangement joins TRBV5-1 to TRBJ1-1; D gene ambiguous. V was shortened by 0 bases and J by 4 bases, with 13 bases between the two germline ends. Germline assignment: CDR1 SGHRS and CDR2 YFSETQ. The CDR3 is 15 amino acids. CDR3 bases: TGCGCCAGCAGCTTGGAAGTGGTCTTAGGCACTGAAGCTTTCTTT. It is translated as CASSLEVVLGTEAFF.

V and J are TRBV28 and TRBJ2-7; D uncertain. The germline V gene encodes CDR1 MDHEN and CDR2 SYDVKM. V was trimmed by 6 bases and J by 5 bases, leaving 17 bases between them. The CDR3 extends over 14 amino acids. The CDR3 here is CASRPTGWEDEQYF. The CDR3 DNA follows: TGTGCCAGCAGACCCACGGGCTGGGAAGACGAGCAGTACTTC. Full variable domain (rest looked up from reference TRBV28 and TRBJ2-7): DVKVTQSSRYLVKRTGEKVFLECVQDMDHENMFWYRQDPGLGLRLIYFSYDVKMKEKGDIPEGYSVSREKKERFSLILESASTNQTSMYLCASRPTGWEDEQYFGPGTRLTVT.

Only one count was recorded for this clone. The chain carries TRBV3-1 (or the pseudogene TRBV3-2) and TRBJ2-7; 12 bases are a match to TRBD2. Trimming at V came to 1 base and at J to 2 bases, leaving 6 bases not matched to a gene. The CDR3 length is 17 residues. Germline CDR1 and CDR2: LGHDT and YNNKEL (reference sequence). The CDR3 bases are TGTGCCAGCAGCCAAGCCTTTTCTAGCGGGAGGGCCTACGAGCAGTACTTC. Its translation: CASSQAFSSGRAYEQYF.

The chain combines TRBV5-1 with TRBJ2-3; the D gene is possibly TRBD1 (6 bases). Trimming removed 1 base at V and 1 base at J, with 10 bases between. Germline V gene data show CDR1 as SGHRS and CDR2 as YFSETQ. The CDR3 runs 15 residues. CDR3 residues: CASSLRGSGTDTQYF. The CDR3, as DNA: TGCGCCAGCAGCTTGAGGGGGTCTGGCACAGATACGCAGTATTTT. The variable domain in full, with the rest retrieved from reference TRBV5-1 and TRBJ2-3, is KAGVTQTPRYLIKTRGQQVTLSCSPISGHRSVSWYQQTPGQGLQFLFEYFSETQRNKGNFPGRFSGRQFSNSRSEMNVSTLELGDSALYLCASSLRGSGTDTQYFGPGTRLTVL.

The chain uses TRBV18 and TRBJ2-1, with a weak D call TRBD1 (6 bases). This CDR3 has 15 amino acids. V lost 6 bases and J 2 bases, leaving 14 bases between the germline ends. Per germline, CDR1 KGHSH and CDR2 LQKENI. For the CDR3, the DNA is TGTGCCAGCTCCCCTCAGGGGTTGACCTACAATGAGCAGTTCTTC. Protein: CASSPQGLTYNEQFF.

This clone was detected only a few times. This sequence joins TRBV5-6 and TRBJ1-1; no firm D call. The CDR3 length is 14 residues. Per the germline V gene, CDR1 is SGHDT and CDR2 is YYEEEE. V was clipped by 5 bases and J by 3 bases, with 14 bases between them. Here the CDR3 DNA reads TGTGCCAGCAGGTTCCGCGGACGGCACACTGAAGCTTTCTTT. Residues: CASRFRGRHTEAFF.

In regard to this clone: One junction end does not reproduce the germline sequence, and a read error may be involved. V gene TRBV20-1 combines with J gene TRBJ2-7; 7 bases line up with TRBD2. This CDR3 has 13 residues. Germline lookup yields CDR1 DFQATT and CDR2 SNEGSKA (reference sequence). The CDR3 is CSASKRDSNEQYF. CDR3 nucleotides: TGCAGTGCTAGTAAGCGGGACTCCAACGAGCAGTACTTC.

The rearrangement uses TRBV2 and TRBJ2-2; D not resolved. V shed 5 bases and J shed 1 base, with 11 bases lying between them. The CDR3 is 15 residues long. Germline V CDR1 and CDR2: SNHLY, FYNNEI. The DNA for the CDR3 is TGTGCCAGCAGTCCACAGCCATTGAACACCGGGGAGCTGTTTTTT. It translates to CASSPQPLNTGELFF.

This clone occurred a few times. DNA of the CDR3: TGTGCCAGCAGGCCGGGGGCCTTACTGGGAGCTTTCTTT. Amino acid sequence: CASRPGALLGAFF. The V call is TRBV12-3 or TRBV12-4, the J call TRBJ1-1; a possible D gene is TRBD1 (6 bases). V gave up 6 bases and J gave up 10 bases, with 18 bases separating them. The CDR3 sequence is 13 residues long.

The V and J genes are TRBV27 and TRBJ2-7, with a weak D call TRBD1 (5 bases). Trimming cost V 4 bases and J 4 bases, with 11 bases left between them. This CDR3 comprises 13 residues. Germline loops: CDR1 MNHEY, CDR2 SMNVEV (reference sequence). The CDR3 nucleotides are TGTGCCAGCAGTTCGGCAGGGCGTTACGAGCAGTACTTC. Its translation is CASSSAGRYEQYF.

The chain recombines TRBV2 with TRBJ2-3; unclear D gene. Germline V CDR1 and CDR2: SNHLY, FYNNEI. The CDR3 loop spans 13 amino acids. The V and J ends lost 3 bases and 3 bases respectively, with 7 bases between them. CDR3: CASSELGTDTQYF. The DNA for the CDR3 is TGTGCCAGCAGTGAGCTAGGTACAGATACGCAGTATTTT. The entire variable domain, with the rest obtained from reference TRBV2 and TRBJ2-3, is as follows: EPEVTQTPSHQVTQMGQEVILRCVPISNHLYFYWYRQILGQKVEFLVSFYNNEISEKSEIFDDQFSVERPDGSNFTLKIRSTKLEDSAMYFCASSELGTDTQYFGPGTRLTVL.

The J gene is TRBJ1-2, the V gene TRBV6-2 or TRBV6-3; no definite D call. Germline V gene sequence: CDR1 MNHEY, CDR2 SVGEGT. Trimming pared 0 bases from V and 6 bases from J, leaving 11 bases between. The CDR3 totals 14 residues. The CDR3 here is CASSYSAGTDGYTF. For the CDR3, the DNA is TGTGCCAGCAGTTACTCGGCAGGTACTGATGGCTACACCTTC.

The J gene is TRBJ1-6, the V gene TRBV24-1; 8 positions agree with TRBD1. V was pared by 4 bases and J by 6 bases, with 10 bases of the junction left unmatched. The CDR3 has 17 amino acids. Germline V gene lookup returns CDR1 KGHDR and CDR2 SFDVKD. The CDR3 nucleotides read TGTGCCACCAGTGACTCGACAGGGGAGGGAATTAATTCACCCCTCCACTTT. Encoded protein: CATSDSTGEGINSPLHF.

The gene calls are TRBV29-1 and TRBJ2-1; D unclear. CDR1 SQVTM and CDR2 ANQGSEA come from the germline V gene. This CDR3 region has 13 residues. Trimming shortened V by 7 bases and J by 2 bases, and 12 bases separated the two germline ends. The CDR3: CSGESPAYNEQFF. In DNA, the CDR3 is TGCAGCGGCGAAAGTCCAGCCTACAATGAGCAGTTCTTC.

The rearrangement uses TRBV30 and TRBJ1-2; D is possibly TRBD1 (6 bases). Germline V gene lookup returns CDR1 GTSNPN and CDR2 SVGIG (reference sequence). CDR3 length: 11 amino acids. Trimming pared 7 bases from V and 8 bases from J, leaving 14 bases between. In DNA, the CDR3 is TGTGCCTCGCCGGGGGCGGGCGGCTACACCTTC. Its protein product is CASPGAGGYTF.

The chain carries TRBV6-1 and TRBJ1-2, with unresolved D. V lost 0 bases to trimming and J lost 8 bases, with 10 bases between them. Looked up from germline, CDR1 is MNHNS and CDR2 is SASEGT. The CDR3 covers 13 residues. The CDR3 nucleotides read TGTGCCAGCAGTGAAGCGACTCGCAGCGGCTACACCTTC. It encodes CASSEATRSGYTF.